Below, 20 T cell receptor beta chains from the same sample are listed, as sequenced in a study of T-cell memory formation after mild COVID-19. One entry per CDR3 protein, called by TCRdb with MiXCR from the 5' RACE reads. The sample yields hundreds of thousands of distinct CDR3 sequences, roughly 18% seen once. Specimen: PBMCs or a T cell subset sorted from them (not recorded which). The receptors here all came from an adult woman who had mild COVID-19 (a few samples of this study predate the infection). Cell type and time point are not known.

This clonotype was counted a few times. The V call is TRBV5-8, the J call TRBJ2-3; TRBD2 matches 8 bases. The V segment lost 4 bases and the J segment 6 bases; nucleotides outside the gene matches: 10. Germline CDR1 SGHTS, CDR2 YDEGEE. This CDR3 has 15 amino acids. The CDR3 nucleotides are TGTGCCAGCAGCACGGGACTAGGGGCTCTGGATACGCAGTATTTT. It yields the protein CASSTGLGALDTQYF.

The chain employs TRBV30 and TRBJ2-1; the D is unclear. V lost 0 bases and J lost 5, with 11 bases in between. The CDR3 contains 14 residues. Looked up from germline, CDR1 is GTSNPN and CDR2 is SVGIG (reference sequence). The CDR3 DNA follows: TGTGCCTGGAGTGTAGGTACAGCAAACAATGAGCAGTTCTTC. Its protein product is CAWSVGTANNEQFF.

The chain links TRBV7-9 to TRBJ2-4; 7 nucleotides agree with TRBD1. CDR1 and CDR2 (germline): SEHNR, FQNEAQ (reference sequence). CDR3 size: 14 residues. With V trimmed by 6 bases and J by 11 bases, 13 bases remained unmatched. The CDR3 region has the DNA TGTGCCAGCAGTGAAGGGACAGCCCCCAACCTTCAGTACTTC. Translating gives CASSEGTAPNLQYF.

This clonotype was counted at least ten times. The CDR3 loop reads CATSPRDRDYNEQFF. DNA of the CDR3: TGTGCCACCAGCCCCCGGGACAGGGACTACAATGAGCAGTTCTTC. The gene calls are TRBV24-1 and TRBJ2-1, with TRBD1 matching 9 bases. The V gene's germline CDR1 is KGHDR and CDR2 SFDVKD. The CDR3 length is 15 residues. The junction had 6 bases not matched to a gene; V was cut back by 7 bases and J by 3 bases.

This chain connects TRBV18 to TRBJ1-5; no firm D call. This CDR3 is 15 amino acids long. V shed 0 bases and J shed 0 bases, with 6 bases lying between them. The germline V gene encodes CDR1 KGHSH and CDR2 LQKENI. The CDR3 DNA reads as TGTGCCAGCTCACCACCGGGGATTAGCAATCAGCCCCAGCATTTT. It codes for CASSPPGISNQPQHF. Full variable domain (outside the CDR3, taken from reference TRBV18 and TRBJ1-5): NAGVMQNPRHLVRRRGQEARLRCSPMKGHSHVYWYRQLPEEGLKFMVYLQKENIIDESGMPKERFSAEFPKEGPSILRIQQVVRGDSAAYFCASSPPGISNQPQHFGDGTRLSIL.

V is TRBV4-1 and J is TRBJ1-2, with D possibly TRBD1 on 5 matching bases. Trimming stripped 4 bases from V and 0 bases from J, with 12 bases between. Germline-derived CDR1 and CDR2 are MGHRA and YSYEKL. This CDR3 has 15 amino acids. CDR3 protein: CASSRPGTANYGYTF. CDR3 sequence (DNA): TGCGCCAGCAGCCGACCGGGGACGGCTAACTATGGCTACACCTTC.

This sequence joins TRBV11-3 and TRBJ2-3, with D possibly TRBD1 on 5 matching bases. Germline values: CDR1 SGHNT, CDR2 YENEEA. Trimming left V 0 bases short and J 9 bases short, with 10 bases between. The CDR3 sequence is 13 residues long. As DNA, the CDR3 is TGTGCCAGCAGCTTAGATGGGGCGACGACGCAGTATTTT. Its translation: CASSLDGATTQYF.

This clonotype was counted between two and nine times. The J gene is TRBJ2-7, the V gene TRBV3-1; D is unresolved. The V gene lost 0 bases and the J gene lost 0 bases, with 9 bases spanning the gap. Germline CDR1 reads LGHDT; CDR2 reads YNNKEL (reference sequence). The CDR3 has 15 amino acids. CDR3 nucleotide sequence: TGTGCCAGCAGCCAAGAAGGACGTTTCTCCTACGAGCAGTACTTC. Protein product: CASSQEGRFSYEQYF.

Only a few counts were recorded for this clonotype. This chain joins TRBV3-1 and TRBJ2-1, with D perhaps matching TRBD1 (5 bases). The CDR3 extends over 15 amino acids. Germline V gene lookup returns CDR1 LGHDT and CDR2 YNNKEL (reference sequence). Deletions cut 1 base from V and 7 bases from J, with 14 bases between. The CDR3 spells CASSQGSRVPNEQFF. The CDR3 DNA follows: TGTGCCAGCAGCCAAGGTTCCAGGGTCCCTAATGAGCAGTTCTTC.

This clonotype was observed a few times. This chain links TRBV5-8 with TRBJ1-2; D call uncertain. Germline values: CDR1 SGHTS, CDR2 YDEGEE. This CDR3 is 17 amino acids long. The V gene lost 2 bases and the J gene lost 2 bases, with 19 bases spanning the gap. The CDR3 loop is CASSFPTRTTANYGYTF. CDR3 coding DNA: TGTGCCAGCAGCTTCCCGACTCGGACTACTGCAAACTATGGCTACACCTTC.

The count of this clonotype is one. The chain links TRBV7-2 to TRBJ1-1; D remains ambiguous. Germline V CDR1 and CDR2: SGHTA, FQGNSA. V lost 1 base and J 7 bases, leaving 10 bases between the germline ends. The length of the CDR3 is 13 residues. Written as DNA, the CDR3 is TGTGCCAGCAGCTTAGGGGGAGGAGGTGAAGCTTTCTTT. Amino acid sequence: CASSLGGGGEAFF. Full variable domain (rest looked up from reference TRBV7-2 and TRBJ1-1): GAGVSQSPSNKVTEKGKDVELRCDPISGHTALYWYRQSLGQGLEFLIYFQGNSAPDKSGLPSDRFSAERTGGSVSTLTIQRTQQEDSAVYLCASSLGGGGEAFFGQGTRLTVV.

The chain combines TRBV24-1 with TRBJ2-1; D ambiguous. Germline V gene data show CDR1 as KGHDR and CDR2 as SFDVKD. The CDR3 is 13 residues long. V lost 5 bases, J lost 5 bases, and 9 bases lay in between. As DNA, the CDR3 is TGTGCCACCAGTGGCCTGGCGGACAATGAGCAGTTCTTC. Its protein product is CATSGLADNEQFF.

The sample holds one count of this clonotype. This chain links TRBV6-5 with TRBJ1-2; 12 bases line up with TRBD1. The V segment lost 5 bases and the J segment 5 bases; nucleotides outside the gene matches: 3. Germline CDR1 is MNHEY and CDR2 is SVGAGI. The length of the CDR3 is 14 residues. CDR3: CASSGDRGPYGYTF. For the CDR3, the DNA is TGTGCCAGCAGTGGGGACAGGGGGCCTTATGGCTACACCTTC.

This clonotype was detected only a few times. The chain employs TRBV24-1 and TRBJ1-5, with D perhaps TRBD1 (5 bases). Trimming removed 3 bases from V and 2 bases from J, with 16 bases in between. The CDR3 loop spans 17 amino acids. Germline values: CDR1 KGHDR, CDR2 SFDVKD. The CDR3 here is CATSDPSRGTGNQPQHF. The DNA for the CDR3 is TGTGCCACCAGTGATCCATCCCGGGGGACCGGCAATCAGCCCCAGCATTTT.

V is TRBV6-6 and J is TRBJ2-3, with TRBD1 matching over 9 bases. The CDR3 contains 16 residues. In germline, CDR1 is MNHNY, CDR2 SVGAGI (reference sequence). After removal of 6 bases from V and 2 bases from J, the junction contained 9 bases not matched to a gene. CDR3 residues: CASSTTGGFLTDTQYF. The CDR3 DNA sequence: TGTGCCAGCAGCACGACAGGGGGTTTTCTCACAGATACGCAGTATTTT.

In its sample, this clonotype was seen many times. The chain recombines TRBV3-1 with TRBJ2-2; the D is unclear. The germline V gene encodes CDR1 LGHDT and CDR2 YNNKEL (reference sequence). CDR3 length: 14 residues. V lost 1 base and J 2 bases, leaving 5 bases between the germline ends. DNA for the CDR3: TGTGCCAGCAGCCAAGCGGTAAACACCGGGGAGCTGTTTTTT. It encodes CASSQAVNTGELFF.

The chain links TRBV30 to TRBJ2-4; no clear D. V lost 5 bases to trimming and J lost 5 bases, with 4 bases between them. Per germline, CDR1 GTSNPN and CDR2 SVGIG (reference sequence). CDR3 length equals 10 residues. The CDR3 nucleotides are TGTGCCTGGGGGGAAAACATTCAGTACTTC. Translated, it gives CAWGENIQYF. Full variable domain (missing parts from reference TRBV30 and TRBJ2-4): SQTIHQWPATLVQPVGSPLSLECTVEGTSNPNLYWYRQAAGRGLQLLFYSVGIGQISSEVPQNLSASRPQDRQFILSSKKLLLSDSGFYLCAWGENIQYFGAGTRLSVL.

This clonotype was counted between two and nine times. The rearrangement joins TRBV20-1 to TRBJ2-3; tentative D call: TRBD1 (5 bases). The CDR3 runs to 15 residues. V was pared by 2 bases and J by 0 bases, with 12 bases between. Germline lookup yields CDR1 DFQATT and CDR2 SNEGSKA (reference sequence). In nucleotides, the CDR3 is TGCAGTGCTAGAAGGGGCGGTTCTAGCACAGATACGCAGTATTTT. Protein: CSARRGGSSTDTQYF.

This clonotype was counted a few times. The genes are TRBV19 and TRBJ1-5; possible D gene TRBD1, 5 bases. The CDR3 is made up of 13 amino acids. Trimming shortened V by 7 bases and J by 3 bases, and 10 bases separated the two germline ends. Germline CDR1 reads LNHDA; CDR2 reads SQIVND (reference sequence). The CDR3 protein is CASTGISNQPQHF. CDR3 in DNA: TGTGCCAGTACAGGGATTTCCAATCAGCCCCAGCATTTT.

The genes are TRBV9 and TRBJ2-3; 10 positions agree with TRBD1. V lost 4 bases, J lost 3 bases, and 11 bases stayed unmatched. From germline, CDR1 is SGDLS and CDR2 YYNGEE. CDR3 length: 17 amino acids. The CDR3 sequence is CASSSSWGTGVTDTQYF. Written as DNA, the CDR3 is TGTGCCAGCAGCTCCTCCTGGGGGACAGGGGTTACAGATACGCAGTATTTT.